This record covers a single T cell receptor (beta chain). TCRdb's table, derived via immunoSEQ multiplex PCR, lists solely in-frame clones and lacks some. The table includes 130,000 or so clones, 91% detected once. This sample stems from a study of control samples from healthy donors and cancer patients. Specimen: blood. The clonotype originates from a man aged 18 to 29 in good health.

CDR3 coding DNA: TGCGCCAGCAGTGAGCGGGCCGGGGGTGAGCAGTTCTTC. Its protein is CASSERAGGEQFF. The chain joins TRBV10-1 to TRBJ2-1; tentative D call: TRBD2 (6 bases). Germline CDR1 WNHNN, CDR2 SYGVQD (reference sequence). The CDR3 has 13 residues. Trimming took 2 bases from V and 9 from J, leaving 11 bases between them.